This T cell receptor beta chain was recovered during a study of PD-L1 blockade in urothelial cancer. Study in general: Atezolizumab at 1,200 mg intravenously every 3 weeks was started by patients in 2014. Study-level points and caveats: Tumor-associated clones in the blood of durable-benefit patients grew more at 3 weeks.

Locally advanced or metastatic urothelial carcinoma affected all patients. With respect to this clone: Its specificity is unknown.

Clones were read by immunoSEQ multiplex PCR, and TCRdb kept only the in-frame ones, dropping some. The sample includes roughly 62,000 clones, over 75% of them seen just once. V gave up 3 bases and J gave up 0 bases; unmatched junction bases: 8. Germline CDR1 and CDR2: SGHDT and YYEEEE. The CDR3 is 16 residues long. The sample consisted of PBMCs, taken around atezolizumab (anti-PD-L1) treatment. This TCR came from a man between 65 and 85 years old with urothelial cancer. The rearrangement uses TRBV5-6 and TRBJ2-7; 8 positions match TRBD2. The CDR3 nucleotides read TGTGCCAGCAGCTGGGGTATAGCGGGGAACTCCTACGAGCAGTACTTC. Translated, it gives CASSWGIAGNSYEQYF. The variable domain in full, completed from reference TRBV5-6 and TRBJ2-7, reads DAGVTQSPTHLIKTRGQQVTLRCSPKSGHDTVSWYQQALGQGPQFIFQYYEEEERQRGNFPDRFSGHQFPNYSSELNVNALLLGDSALYLCASSWGIAGNSYEQYFGPGTRLTVT.